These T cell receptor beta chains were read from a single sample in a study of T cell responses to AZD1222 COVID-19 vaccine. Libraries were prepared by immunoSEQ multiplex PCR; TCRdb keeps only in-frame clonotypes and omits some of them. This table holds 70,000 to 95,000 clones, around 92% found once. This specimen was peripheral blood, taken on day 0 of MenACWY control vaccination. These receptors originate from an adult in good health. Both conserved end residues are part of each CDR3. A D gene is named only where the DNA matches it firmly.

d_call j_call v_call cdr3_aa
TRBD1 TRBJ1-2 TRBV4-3 CASSLDRVGYGYTF
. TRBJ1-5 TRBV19 CASSKIDSNLRPQHF
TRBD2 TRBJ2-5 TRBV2 CASSEALLSGGVQETQYF
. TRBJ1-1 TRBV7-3 CASSLTALNTEAFF
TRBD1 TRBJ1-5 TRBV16 CASSHLRTGGHNQPQHF
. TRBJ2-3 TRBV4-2 CASSQAGDRTDTQYF
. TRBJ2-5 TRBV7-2 CASSFGETQYF
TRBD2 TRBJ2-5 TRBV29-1 CSVVIAGPRLPETQYF
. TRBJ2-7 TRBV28 CASLEGFDYEQYF
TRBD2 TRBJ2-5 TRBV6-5 CASSYAVAGGQETQYF
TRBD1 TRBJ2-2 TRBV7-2 CASSSRGRNTGELFF
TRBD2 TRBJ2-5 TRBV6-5 CASIQLAGYQETQYF
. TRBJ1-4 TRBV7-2 CASSLAHFGETNEKLFF
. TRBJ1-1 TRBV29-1 CSVAPNTEAFF
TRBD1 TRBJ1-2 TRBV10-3 CAISGQGDYGYTF
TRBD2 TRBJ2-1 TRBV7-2 CASSQGLPIYNEQFF